This T cell receptor (beta chain) was found in a study of CD8 T cells in ankylosing spondylitis (dated by TCRdb to between 2016 and 2019). With respect to the entire study: The study set out to find disease-linked TCR variants by profiling T cell receptor beta repertoires in ankylosing spondylitis patients and healthy donors. Peripheral blood samples were taken, and synovial fluid was additionally collected from ankylosing spondylitis patients. The whole study cohort included about a hundred healthy donors and 25 or so ankylosing spondylitis patients. What the work shows at the level of the full study, not this receptor alone: A CD8+ phenotype was shown by the disease-linked clones, which were found at relatively low frequencies in peripheral blood. A TCR beta motif of several highly homologous amino acid variants appeared characteristic of blood from ankylosing spondylitis patients. Some of the motif variants had been reported before in the synovial fluid and blood of reactive arthritis patients, a finding that suggests common disease-initiation mechanisms. The disease-linked clones were reported as significantly enriched in matched synovial fluid samples from ankylosing spondylitis patients.

The instrument was an Illumina HiSeq 2500. Quantitative 5'-RACE with molecular barcodes was used to prepare TCR beta libraries. Under the source paper's analysis protocol: To identify disease-linked TCR variants, a new computational method was used, one built on a probabilistic model of VDJ rearrangement. The public reads were quality trimmed at Q25 with fastp and then assembled into clones with MiXCR by TCRdb, keeping productive beta chains. For every CDR3 protein sequence, its rows merge into one entry that carries the most common genes and DNA. It is TCRdb's table, rather than the study itself, that gives the V and J calls and clone size. The sample table holds 250,000 to 350,000 distinct CDR3 sequences, of which over 15% were seen once. The ten largest clones capture about 8.2% of the sample. The CDR3, from cysteine to phenylalanine, totals 15 residues. CDR3 DNA only is kept here, 45 bases in frame from base 1. The germline ends are 14 bases apart after V is trimmed by 5 bases and J by 4 bases. Reading the germline V gene gives CDR1 SGHTA and CDR2 FQGTGA.

For this clonotype: There is no known antigen for this receptor. No per-base quality is available; no much larger clone lies one base away.

This chain is built from TRBV7-3 and TRBJ2-2; no confident D gene assignment can be made. This sequence originates from a male donor with ankylosing spondylitis or in good health (not recorded which). Material for sequencing was blood, either unsorted or a sorted T cell fraction (not recorded which). The CDR3 in this case is CASSLGPPGTGELFF. The sequence in DNA is TGTGCCAGCAGCCTCGGGCCCCCGGGCACCGGGGAGCTGTTTTTT.